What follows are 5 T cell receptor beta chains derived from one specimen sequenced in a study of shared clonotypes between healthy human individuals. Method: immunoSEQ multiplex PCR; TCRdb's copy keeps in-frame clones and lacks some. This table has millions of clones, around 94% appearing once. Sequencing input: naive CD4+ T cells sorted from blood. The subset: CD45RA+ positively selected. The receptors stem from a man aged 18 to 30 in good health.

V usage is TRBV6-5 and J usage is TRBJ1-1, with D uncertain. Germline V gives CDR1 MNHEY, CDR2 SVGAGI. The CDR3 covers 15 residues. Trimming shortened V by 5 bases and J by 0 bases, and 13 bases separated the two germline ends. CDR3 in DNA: TGTGCCAGCAGTCCCCTGGGAGCTTTGAACACTGAAGCTTTCTTT. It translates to CASSPLGALNTEAFF.

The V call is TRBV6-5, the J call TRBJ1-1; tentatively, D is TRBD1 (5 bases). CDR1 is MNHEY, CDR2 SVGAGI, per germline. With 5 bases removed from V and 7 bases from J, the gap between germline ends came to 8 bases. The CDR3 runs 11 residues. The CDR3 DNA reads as TGTGCCAGCAGTAATCAGGGTGAAGCTTTCTTT. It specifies CASSNQGEAFF.

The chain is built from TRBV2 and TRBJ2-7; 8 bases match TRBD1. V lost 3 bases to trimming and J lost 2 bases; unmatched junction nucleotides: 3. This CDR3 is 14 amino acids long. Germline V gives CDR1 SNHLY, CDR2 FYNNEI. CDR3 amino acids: CASSDEQGAYEQYF. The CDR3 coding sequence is TGTGCCAGCAGTGATGAACAGGGGGCCTACGAGCAGTACTTC.

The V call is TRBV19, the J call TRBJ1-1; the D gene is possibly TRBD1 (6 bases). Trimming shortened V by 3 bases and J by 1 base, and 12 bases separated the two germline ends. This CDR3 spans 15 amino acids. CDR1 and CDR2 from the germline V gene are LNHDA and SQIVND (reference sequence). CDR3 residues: CASSILGGSNTEAFF. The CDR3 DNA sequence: TGTGCCAGTAGTATTTTGGGGGGCTCGAACACTGAAGCTTTCTTT.

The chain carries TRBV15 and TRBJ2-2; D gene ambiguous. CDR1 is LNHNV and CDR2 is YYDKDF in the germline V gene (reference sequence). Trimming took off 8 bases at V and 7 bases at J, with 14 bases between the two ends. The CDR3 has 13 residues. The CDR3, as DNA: TGTGCCACCCGGGTTTTAGGAGTCGGGGAGCTGTTTTTT. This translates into CATRVLGVGELFF.